This is a list of T cell receptor beta chains from one sample in a study of T cells after yellow fever vaccination. One entry per CDR3 protein results from TCRdb running MiXCR on the 5' RACE reads. The sample has over 150,000 distinct CDR3 sequences, less than 9% seen once; the top ten hold 2.5% to 3%. The material was CD4+ T cells sorted from PBMCs, obtained about 5 days after the first yellow fever vaccination. These receptors were taken from a man aged 18-30 years who received the YFV17D yellow fever vaccine. The CDR3 runs from the conserved cysteine through the conserved F or W. Fields, in order: J gene, D gene, V gene, clone size, CDR3 protein, CDR3 DNA. A D gene is named only where the DNA matches it firmly. Clone size is stated in some rows and not others, as once, few, many or a class when expanded.

TRBJ2-5 NA TRBV18 many CASSPQPGETQYF TGTGCCAGCTCACCACAGCCTGGAGAGACCCAGTACTTC
TRBJ1-1 NA TRBV20-1 many CSASTDSDTEAFF TGCAGTGCTAGTACAGACTCGGACACTGAAGCTTTCTTT
TRBJ2-2 NA TRBV5-1 many CASSYLAPTANTGELFF TGCGCCAGCAGCTACCTAGCGCCTACCGCGAACACCGGGGAGCTGTTTTTT
TRBJ2-1 TRBD2 TRBV5-1 many CASSFGATSGGEQFF TGCGCCAGCAGCTTCGGCGCTACTAGCGGCGGTGAGCAGTTCTTC
TRBJ2-3 NA TRBV12-3/TRBV12-4 few CASSLRQYPDTQYF TGTGCCAGCAGTTTAAGACAGTACCCAGATACGCAGTATTTT
TRBJ1-5 NA TRBV29-1 many CSVARDSNQPQHF TGCAGCGTTGCCCGGGACAGCAATCAGCCCCAGCATTTT
TRBJ2-2 NA TRBV10-3 many CAISDGVSDTGELFF TGTGCCATCAGTGATGGGGTTTCGGACACCGGGGAGCTGTTTTTT
TRBJ2-4 TRBD1 TRBV6-1 many CASSRGTGGGIQYF TGTGCCAGCAGTAGAGGGACAGGGGGCGGGATTCAGTACTTC
TRBJ1-2 NA TRBV7-2 NA CASSFEGHSGYTF TGTGCCAGCAGCTTTGAAGGGCACTCGGGCTACACCTTC
TRBJ2-4 NA TRBV28 few CASSLGGALAKNIQYF TGTGCCAGCAGTTTGGGGGGGGCACTAGCCAAAAACATTCAGTACTTC
TRBJ2-3 NA TRBV7-8 many CASSFQGYTDTQYF TGTGCCAGCAGCTTTCAGGGTTACACAGATACGCAGTATTTT
TRBJ1-1 TRBD1 TRBV19 few CASSIPGTAEAFF TGTGCCAGTAGTATACCAGGGACAGCTGAAGCTTTCTTT
TRBJ2-7 NA TRBV6-2/TRBV6-3 many CASSENYEQYF TGTGCCAGCAGTGAGAACTACGAGCAGTACTTC
TRBJ1-1 NA TRBV10-3 many CAISEYTEAFF TGTGCCATCAGTGAGTACACTGAAGCTTTCTTT
TRBJ1-2 NA TRBV12-3/TRBV12-4 many CASSLLADGYGYTF TGTGCCAGCAGTCTACTGGCCGATGGCTATGGCTACACCTTC
TRBJ1-4 TRBD1 TRBV12-3/TRBV12-4 NA CASRAGRGLGVEKLFF TGTGCCAGCAGAGCGGGCAGGGGGCTTGGGGTTGAAAAACTGTTTTTT
TRBJ1-2 TRBD1 TRBV6-1 many CASSDPRTGGDYGYTF TGTGCCAGCAGTGACCCTAGGACAGGGGGGGACTATGGCTACACCTTC
TRBJ2-5 TRBD2 TRBV5-4 few CASSSLAGGQETQYF TGTGCCAGCAGCTCTCTAGCGGGGGGCCAAGAGACCCAGTACTTC
TRBJ2-3 TRBD2 TRBV7-2 many CASSRGEADTQYF TGTGCCAGCAGTCGGGGGGAGGCAGATACGCAGTATTTT
TRBJ2-3 NA TRBV5-4 NA CASSSPGPRTDTQYF TGTGCCAGCAGCTCCCCGGGACCTCGCACAGATACGCAGTATTTT
TRBJ1-1 NA TRBV12-3/TRBV12-4 many CASSLVRRAKDEAFF TGTGCCAGCAGTTTAGTTAGGAGGGCCAAGGATGAAGCTTTCTTT
TRBJ1-3 NA TRBV7-9 few CASSPLSSGNTIYF TGTGCCAGCAGCCCACTCAGCTCTGGAAACACCATATATTTT
TRBJ1-5 TRBD1 TRBV7-2 NA CASSWTGGPNQPQHF TGTGCCAGCAGCTGGACAGGGGGGCCCAATCAGCCCCAGCATTTT
TRBJ1-6 NA TRBV10-3 many CAISAANSPLHF TGTGCCATCAGCGCCGCTAATTCACCCCTCCACTTT
TRBJ2-3 TRBD2 TRBV7-2 many CASSPAGTRTDTQYF TGTGCCAGCAGCCCAGCGGGGACTCGCACAGATACGCAGTATTTT
TRBJ1-1 NA TRBV2 many CASSYDTEAFF TGTGCCTCTTCATACGACACTGAAGCTTTCTTT
TRBJ2-5 NA TRBV5-1 many CASSAGPAQYF TGCGCCAGCAGCGCCGGTCCGGCCCAGTACTTC
TRBJ2-5 NA TRBV6-5 few CASSYGDTYQETQYF TGTGCCAGCAGCTACGGGGACACCTACCAAGAGACCCAGTACTTC
TRBJ2-1 NA TRBV11-3 many CASSRMGPYNEQFF TGTGCCAGCAGCAGGATGGGACCTTACAATGAGCAGTTCTTC
TRBJ1-2 NA TRBV19 many CASSAGINYGYTF TGTGCCAGTAGTGCCGGGATTAACTATGGCTACACCTTC
TRBJ1-1 TRBD1 TRBV6-2/TRBV6-3 many CASSYSRDSGLTEAFF TGTGCCAGCAGTTACTCGAGGGACAGTGGATTGACTGAAGCTTTCTTT
TRBJ2-4 TRBD2 TRBV7-2 NA CASSSTLAGGSGNIQYF TGTGCCAGCAGCTCAACTTTAGCGGGGGGATCGGGTAACATTCAGTACTTC
TRBJ1-1 NA TRBV7-3 NA CASSLVSGTATEAFF TGTGCCAGCAGCTTAGTCTCGGGGACGGCCACTGAAGCTTTCTTT
TRBJ2-1 NA TRBV4-2 NA CASSHSGLYNEQFF TGTGCCAGCAGCCACTCGGGACTGTACAATGAGCAGTTCTTC
TRBJ1-2 NA TRBV30 NA CAWSEPTTGYTF TGTGCCTGGAGCGAGCCCACTACCGGCTACACCTTC
TRBJ1-5 NA TRBV7-9 many CASSSGQTSNQPQHF TGTGCCAGCAGCTCAGGACAAACTAGCAATCAGCCCCAGCATTTT
TRBJ1-4 NA TRBV7-2 many CASSLVGTWANEKLFF TGTGCCAGCAGCTTAGTGGGGACATGGGCTAATGAAAAACTGTTTTTT
TRBJ2-3 NA TRBV6-2/TRBV6-3 many CASSRRGGVTDTQYF TGTGCCAGCTCGAGGAGGGGGGGGGTCACAGATACGCAGTATTTT
TRBJ1-4 NA TRBV7-9 NA CASSSDRQENEKLFF TGTGCCAGCAGCTCCGATCGACAGGAGAATGAAAAACTGTTTTTT
TRBJ2-1 TRBD2 TRBV4-3 few CASSQDPRGGGKGEQFF TGCGCCAGCAGCCAAGATCCCCGCGGGGGGGGTAAGGGGGAGCAGTTCTTC
TRBJ2-6 NA TRBV6-2/TRBV6-3 many CASTPPLGANVLTF TGTGCCAGCACCCCCCCTCTTGGGGCCAACGTCCTGACTTTC